The 10 T cell receptor beta chains presented below share a single source sample, sequenced in a study of T-cell reconstitution after alpha-beta-depleted transplantation in children. Using unique molecular identifiers, the investigators prepared the TCRbeta library. TCRdb passed the PCR reads through MiXCR, listing each CDR3 protein once. The profile shows about 400,000 distinct CDR3 sequences, less than 15% of them singletons. Material: PBMCs, obtained from the stem cell graft. The receptors originated from a human donor who donated a stem cell graft to a child with Fanconi anemia.

This clonotype has a handful of counts. This chain connects TRBV10-3 to TRBJ2-5; TRBD1 matches 7 bases. The CDR3 length is 14 residues. Germline loops: CDR1 ENHRY, CDR2 SYGVKD. The junction had 10 bases not matched to a gene; V was cut back by 10 bases and J by 2 bases. Here the CDR3 reads CATGGRQGQETQYF. The CDR3 DNA reads TGTGCCACCGGTGGTAGACAGGGACAAGAGACCCAGTACTTC.

The chain uses TRBV5-5 and TRBJ1-1; 7 bases match TRBD1. The CDR3 contains 14 residues. V was pared by 4 bases and J by 4 bases, with 7 bases of the junction left unmatched. Germline V lookup: CDR1 SGHKS, CDR2 YYEKEE (reference sequence). CDR3 in amino acids: CASSRWDRLTEAFF. The DNA for the CDR3 is TGTGCCAGCAGCCGTTGGGACAGACTCACTGAAGCTTTCTTT.

The J gene is TRBJ2-5, the V gene TRBV12-3 or TRBV12-4; weak D call: TRBD1 (6 bases). Trimming removed 3 bases from V and 5 bases from J, with 10 bases in between. The CDR3 covers 13 residues. This chain's CDR3 is CASSFAQGETQYF. CDR3 nucleotides: TGTGCCAGCAGTTTCGCGCAGGGGGAGACCCAGTACTTC.

About this clonotype itself: A single base separates this from a much larger clone, so it may be a read error. The rearrangement joins TRBV20-1 to TRBJ1-1, with D possibly being TRBD1 (6 bases). Germline CDR1 DFQATT, CDR2 SNEGSKA (reference sequence). The CDR3 contains 14 residues. This CDR3 reads CCAQREGVDTEAFF. Here the CDR3 DNA reads TGCTGTGCCCAACGGGAGGGGGTCGACACTGAAGCTTTCTTT.

The chain employs TRBV5-1 and TRBJ2-2; D tentatively reads TRBD1 or TRBD2 (5 bases each). Germline CDR1 and CDR2: SGHRS and YFSETQ. The V end lost 4 bases, the J end lost 2 bases, and 18 bases lay between the germline ends. The CDR3 length is 17 residues. In DNA, the CDR3 is TGCGCCAGCAGCCTATACTCCGGGACGGCAAACACCGGGGAGCTGTTTTTT. This gives the protein CASSLYSGTANTGELFF. Drawing the rest from reference TRBV5-1 and TRBJ2-2, the complete variable domain is KAGVTQTPRYLIKTRGQQVTLSCSPISGHRSVSWYQQTPGQGLQFLFEYFSETQRNKGNFPGRFSGRQFSNSRSEMNVSTLELGDSALYLCASSLYSGTANTGELFFGEGSRLTVL.

The chain combines TRBV7-9 with TRBJ2-1; D call uncertain. The CDR3 loop spans 17 amino acids. Germline V CDR1 and CDR2: SEHNR, FQNEAQ (reference sequence). V dropped 2 bases and J dropped 0 bases, with 14 bases sitting between them. The CDR3 DNA follows: TGTGCCAGCAGCTTATCAGCCGTTCCAAGCTCCTACAATGAGCAGTTCTTC. This translates into CASSLSAVPSSYNEQFF. Together with reference TRBV7-9 and TRBJ2-1, the CDR3 gives the full variable domain: DTGVSQNPRHKITKRGQNVTFRCDPISEHNRLYWYRQTLGQGPEFLTYFQNEAQLEKSRLLSDRFSAERPKGSFSTLEIQRTEQGDSAMYLCASSLSAVPSSYNEQFFGPGTRLTVL.

This clonotype turned up a few times. The genes are TRBV7-9 and TRBJ1-2; D is uncertain. V was shortened by 7 bases and J by 4 bases, with 16 bases between the two germline ends. Per the germline V gene, CDR1 is SEHNR and CDR2 is FQNEAQ (reference sequence). The CDR3 consists of 14 residues. The CDR3 nucleotides are TGTGCCAGCACATCCGGGATACTCGTCTATGGCTACACCTTC. As protein: CASTSGILVYGYTF. Together with reference TRBV7-9 and TRBJ1-2, the CDR3 gives the full variable domain: DTGVSQNPRHKITKRGQNVTFRCDPISEHNRLYWYRQTLGQGPEFLTYFQNEAQLEKSRLLSDRFSAERPKGSFSTLEIQRTEQGDSAMYLCASTSGILVYGYTFGSGTRLTVV.

The sample holds many counts of this clonotype. This sequence joins TRBV5-1 and TRBJ2-1; 7 positions match TRBD2. CDR1 and CDR2 from the germline V gene are SGHRS and YFSETQ. This CDR3 contains 15 residues. The trim removed 2 bases at V and 2 bases at J, leaving 4 bases unmatched. CDR3 bases: TGCGCCAGCAGCTTAGAACGGGGGGCCTACAATGAGCAGTTCTTC. Translating it yields CASSLERGAYNEQFF.

The table lists this clonotype with a few counts. The V and J genes are TRBV12-3 or TRBV12-4 and TRBJ2-1; 9 nucleotides match TRBD1. Trimming removed 1 base from V and 6 bases from J; junction bases left unmatched: 1. This CDR3 contains 14 residues. The CDR3 is CASSLGTGANEQFF. For the CDR3, the DNA is TGTGCCAGCAGTTTAGGGACAGGGGCCAATGAGCAGTTCTTC.

This clonotype was counted only a few times. This chain joins TRBV20-1 and TRBJ2-1; D uncertain. Trimming took off 1 base at V and 0 bases at J, with 10 bases between the two ends. The germline V gene has CDR1 DFQATT and CDR2 SNEGSKA (reference sequence). This CDR3 contains 15 residues. The CDR3 DNA reads TGCAGTGCTAGAGCCCCATCCGGCTCCTACAATGAGCAGTTCTTC. It specifies CSARAPSGSYNEQFF.